The sequence of this T cell receptor (beta chain) was determined in a study of human T cells and chemical hapten exposure. Time point given: patch test 2, 6 weeks after DPC sensitization. Treatment given: therapeutic diphenylcyclopropenone sensitization with weekly scalp DPC. Unfractionated whole blood yielded the extracted total RNA. Venepuncture was done earlier than the placement of each patch test. The study's findings and limits: Unchanged with DPC sensitization were TCRs above 1 in 1000 frequency. PT1 expanded TCR numbers tracked positively with patch test score.

In its sample, this clonotype was seen a few times. Its antigen is unknown. J lost 10 bases, V lost 2 bases, and 7 bases had no gene match. The CDR3 runs to 15 residues. Germline CDR1 reads MNHEY; CDR2 reads SVGAGI. Single cDNA molecules in the library carried unique molecular identifiers attached during preparation. TCRdb independently ran MiXCR on the RACE reads; one entry per CDR3 protein. Among 35,000 to 45,000 distinct CDR3 sequences, approximately 9.7% were seen once, and the ten largest hold 11% to 15%. The sequence was collected from a woman between 25 and 40 years old with alopecia areata. Some clones in this sample may be carry-over from other donors' samples. The J gene is TRBJ2-1, the V gene TRBV6-5; 11 positions match TRBD2. Sequencing was performed on whole blood, taken in connection with sensitization to the hapten diphenylcyclopropenone (DPC). Here the CDR3 reads CASSYGLAGTREQFF. The CDR3 DNA reads TGTGCCAGCAGTTACGGACTAGCGGGTACCCGGGAGCAGTTCTTC.